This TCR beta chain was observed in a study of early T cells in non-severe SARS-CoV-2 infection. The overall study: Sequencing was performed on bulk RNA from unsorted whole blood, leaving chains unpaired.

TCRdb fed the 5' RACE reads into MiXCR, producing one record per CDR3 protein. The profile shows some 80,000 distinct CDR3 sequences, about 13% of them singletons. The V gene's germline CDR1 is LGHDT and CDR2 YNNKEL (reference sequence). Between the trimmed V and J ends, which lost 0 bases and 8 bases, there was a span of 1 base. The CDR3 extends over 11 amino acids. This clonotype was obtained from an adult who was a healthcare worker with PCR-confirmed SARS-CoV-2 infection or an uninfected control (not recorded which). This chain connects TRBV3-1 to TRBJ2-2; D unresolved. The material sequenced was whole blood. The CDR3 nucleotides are TGTGCCAGCAGCCAAGAAGGGGAGCTGTTTTTT. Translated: CASSQEGELFF.